These 2 T cell receptor beta chains came from one sample sequenced in a study of blood T cell repertoires in COVID-19. Sequenced by immunoSEQ multiplex PCR; TCRdb stores in-frame clones only, minus some. The sample holds about 180,000 clones; 70% to 90% are singletons and the top ten take 5% to 6%. The source material was peripheral blood. The receptors were gathered from a woman in her fifties or sixties with COVID-19, enrolled during active disease.

V is TRBV4-1 and J is TRBJ1-1; D is perhaps TRBD1 (6 bases). Trimming stripped 0 bases from V and 10 bases from J, with 15 bases between. There are 14 residues in the CDR3. Per germline, CDR1 MGHRA and CDR2 YSYEKL. Written as DNA, the CDR3 is TGCGCCAGCAGCCAAGATGGCGGGGGCGGGAGAGCTTTCTTT. As protein: CASSQDGGGGRAFF.

V is TRBV5-1 and J is TRBJ2-2; 7 bases align to TRBD1. CDR1 SGHRS and CDR2 YFSETQ come from the germline V gene. With 4 bases clipped from V and 5 bases from J, the junction kept 8 bases outside the gene matches. The CDR3 totals 15 residues. The CDR3 coding sequence is TGCGCCAGCAGCGACCCGAGGGGGCGAACCGGGGAGCTGTTTTTT. Translating it yields CASSDPRGRTGELFF.